The 10 T cell receptor beta chains reported below all come from one sample, sequenced in a study of T-cell memory formation after mild COVID-19. TCRdb re-called the 5' RACE reads through MiXCR, storing one row per CDR3 protein. The repertoire holds approximately 450,000 distinct CDR3 sequences, with about 20% as singletons. The sequenced material came from PBMCs or a T cell subset sorted from them (not recorded which). The source is an adult woman who had mild COVID-19 (a few samples of this study predate the infection). Cell type and time point are not known.

This clonotype turned up a few times. The chain couples TRBV7-9 to TRBJ2-7; TRBD1 aligns across 7 bases. The J segment lost 3 bases and the V segment lost 5 bases, leaving 1 base of the junction unmatched. The germline V gene encodes CDR1 SEHNR and CDR2 FQNEAQ (reference sequence). The CDR3 is 12 residues long. DNA for the CDR3: TGTGCCAGCAGCACAGGGGACTACGAGCAGTACTTC. Its protein product is CASSTGDYEQYF.

The genes are TRBV5-1 and TRBJ2-7; D gene unclear. Germline assignment: CDR1 SGHRS and CDR2 YFSETQ. The CDR3 runs 13 residues. Trimming left V 6 bases short and J 0 bases short, with 10 bases between. The CDR3 bases are TGCGCCAGCATGCCGGTTGACTCCTACGAGCAGTACTTC. This gives the protein CASMPVDSYEQYF. Filled out from reference TRBV5-1 and TRBJ2-7, the complete variable domain reads KAGVTQTPRYLIKTRGQQVTLSCSPISGHRSVSWYQQTPGQGLQFLFEYFSETQRNKGNFPGRFSGRQFSNSRSEMNVSTLELGDSALYLCASMPVDSYEQYFGPGTRLTVT.

This clonotype was counted a few times. The V gene is TRBV7-9, the J gene TRBJ2-2, with a possible D match to TRBD2 (5 bases). The length of the CDR3 is 14 residues. CDR1 SEHNR and CDR2 FQNEAQ come from the germline V gene (reference sequence). V lost 8 bases to trimming and J lost 6 bases, with 16 bases between them. CDR3 region: CASRRSDRAGELFF. DNA for the CDR3: TGTGCCAGCCGTCGTAGCGATCGTGCCGGGGAGCTGTTTTTT.

The chain joins TRBV21-1 to TRBJ2-7; the table assigns TRBD1, which was not confirmed against the DNA. TRBV21-1 is noted as a pseudogene. CDR3 length: 15 amino acids. Here the CDR3 reads CASSLEQGGPYEQYF. The DNA for the CDR3 is TGTGCCAGCAGCCTGGAACAGGGGGGCCCCTACGAGCAGTACTTC.

The V call is TRBV6-4, the J call TRBJ1-1; tentative D call: TRBD1 (6 bases). Per the germline V gene, CDR1 is MRHNA and CDR2 is SNTAGT. The length of the CDR3 is 15 residues. Trimming removed 2 bases from V and 7 bases from J, with 17 bases in between. CDR3 region: CASSDVYRALDEAFF. The DNA of the CDR3 is TGTGCCAGCAGTGACGTCTACAGGGCTCTGGATGAAGCTTTCTTT.

The chain employs TRBV12-3 or TRBV12-4 and TRBJ2-2; D may correspond to TRBD1 or TRBD2 (5 bases each). The CDR3 runs to 14 residues. V lost 7 bases and J lost 5, with 14 bases in between. The CDR3 DNA reads TGTGCCAGCAATTGGGACGGCAGGACCGGGGAGCTGTTTTTT. The encoded protein is CASNWDGRTGELFF.

This clonotype was seen ten or more times. The chain recombines TRBV11-2 with TRBJ1-5; D gene ambiguous. V shed 5 bases and J shed 0 bases, with 11 bases lying between them. The CDR3 is 15 residues long. CDR1 and CDR2 from the germline V gene are SGHAT and FQNNGV. The CDR3 spells CASSITAASNQPQHF. CDR3 bases: TGTGCCAGCAGCATTACAGCAGCTAGCAATCAGCCCCAGCATTTT. Full variable domain (remainder filled in from reference TRBV11-2 and TRBJ1-5): EAGVAQSPRYKIIEKRQSVAFWCNPISGHATLYWYQQILGQGPKLLIQFQNNGVVDDSQLPKDRFSAERLKGVDSTLKIQPAKLEDSAVYLCASSITAASNQPQHFGDGTRLSIL.

This clonotype has more than one count but fewer than ten. The chain is built from TRBV4-2 and TRBJ2-2; 15 nucleotides agree with TRBD2. CDR1 and CDR2 (germline): LGHNA, YNFKEQ. Trimming at V came to 4 bases and at J to 4 bases, leaving 7 bases not matched to a gene. The CDR3 sequence is 18 residues long. The DNA of the CDR3 is TGTGCCAGCAGCCCAGGACTAGCGGGAGGGATTCCCACCGGGGAGCTGTTTTTT. Translation gives CASSPGLAGGIPTGELFF.

This chain links TRBV5-1 with TRBJ2-3, with 8 bases identical to TRBD1. The ends lost 8 bases at V and 4 bases at J; junction bases unmatched: 6. Per germline, CDR1 SGHRS and CDR2 YFSETQ. The length of the CDR3 is 13 residues. The CDR3 DNA sequence: TGCGCCAGTTCCTGGACAGGGTCAGATACGCAGTATTTT. Amino acids: CASSWTGSDTQYF.

This clonotype was counted only a few times. The junction and the germline gene differ at one end; a read error may be behind it. The chain combines TRBV12-3 or TRBV12-4 with TRBJ1-3; D ambiguous. The CDR3 runs 13 residues. DNA for the CDR3: TGTGCCAGCCGTTTGGCCTCTGGAAACACCATATATTTT. Translated, it gives CASRLASGNTIYF.